One sample yielded the 15 T cell receptor beta chains listed below, sequenced in a study of T cells in Graves' hyperthyroidism and ophthalmopathy. Amplification yielded TCR beta CDR3 regions, with RNA transcripts as the source. Using the HTBI primer set, a first-round RT-PCR was run on the TCR CDR3. TCRdb independently ran MiXCR on the multiplex PCR reads; one entry per CDR3 protein. The sample contains around 300,000 distinct CDR3 sequences, 10% to 15% of which appear only once. The sample taken for sequencing was blood. Every receptor here comes from a woman aged 30 to 39 with Graves' hyperthyroidism that later progressed to Graves' ophthalmopathy.

This clonotype was seen ten or more times. The chain carries TRBV20-1 and TRBJ1-5, with D maybe TRBD1 (6 bases). The germline V gene has CDR1 DFQATT and CDR2 SNEGSKA (reference sequence). This CDR3 has 13 amino acids. Trimming shortened V by 5 bases and J by 3 bases, and 11 bases separated the two germline ends. CDR3 sequence: CSASGTPNQPQHF. In nucleotides, the CDR3 is TGCAGTGCTTCCGGGACACCCAATCAGCCCCAGCATTTT.

The rearrangement links TRBV9 to TRBJ2-1, with D uncertain. CDR3 length equals 16 residues. Germline V gene lookup returns CDR1 SGDLS and CDR2 YYNGEE. The germline V and J ends were trimmed by 0 bases and 0 bases, with 10 bases remaining between them. The CDR3 here is CASSVGALSSYNEQFF. DNA for the CDR3: TGTGCCAGCAGCGTAGGAGCGTTAAGCTCCTACAATGAGCAGTTCTTC. Variable domain in full (rest from reference TRBV9 and TRBJ2-1): DSGVTQTPKHLITATGQRVTLRCSPRSGDLSVYWYQQSLDQGLQFLIQYYNGEERAKGNILERFSAQQFPDLHSELNLSSLELGDSALYFCASSVGALSSYNEQFFGPGTRLTVL.

The CDR3 bases are TGTGCCACCAGGGCCTCTGGGTCCCAGCCCCAGCATTTT. As protein: CATRASGSQPQHF. J is TRBJ1-5 and V is TRBV24-1, with D unresolved. This CDR3 is built from 13 residues. The germline gives CDR1 KGHDR, CDR2 SFDVKD. V lost 7 bases, J lost 7 bases, and 13 bases lay in between.

This clonotype was seen a few times. CDR3 sequence (DNA): TGTGCCAGCAGCCTTCAAATCGGGGGTGGGGGTATCTCTGGAAACACCATATATTTT. Translated: CASSLQIGGGGISGNTIYF. The chain is built from TRBV4-2 and TRBJ1-3, with a weak D call TRBD1 (5 bases). With 4 bases removed from V and 0 bases from J, the gap between germline ends came to 22 bases. CDR1 and CDR2 (germline): LGHNA, YNFKEQ. This CDR3 has 19 amino acids.

This clonotype was recorded many times. The genes are TRBV20-1 and TRBJ2-7; D possibly corresponds to TRBD1 (6 bases). V was trimmed by 4 bases and J by 3 bases, leaving 13 bases between them. CDR3 length: 13 residues. Germline loops: CDR1 DFQATT, CDR2 SNEGSKA (reference sequence). This CDR3 reads CSAIHRVGYEQYF. The CDR3 DNA sequence: TGCAGTGCTATCCACAGGGTTGGCTACGAGCAGTACTTC.

This clonotype was seen ten or more times. The gene calls are TRBV30 and TRBJ1-2; D is ambiguous. Germline CDR1 and CDR2: GTSNPN and SVGIG (reference sequence). The CDR3 contains 12 residues. Trimming left V 0 bases short and J 7 bases short, with 9 bases between. CDR3 residues: CAWSVPPAGYTF. In DNA form, the CDR3 reads TGTGCCTGGAGTGTACCTCCCGCTGGCTACACCTTC.

This chain links TRBV19 with TRBJ2-7; 8 bases are shared with TRBD2. This CDR3 is built from 16 residues. J was trimmed by 0 bases and V by 2 bases; bases with no gene match: 6. The germline V gene encodes CDR1 LNHDA and CDR2 SQIVND (reference sequence). CDR3 sequence: CASSIKVSGTSYEQYF. As DNA, the CDR3 is TGTGCCAGTAGTATAAAGGTTAGCGGGACCTCCTACGAGCAGTACTTC.

This chain connects TRBV5-5 to TRBJ1-3, with 8 nucleotides matching TRBD1. This CDR3 region has 15 residues. J lost 3 bases, V lost 5 bases, and 7 bases had no gene match. Germline V lookup: CDR1 SGHKS, CDR2 YYEKEE (reference sequence). The DNA for the CDR3 is TGTGCCAGCAGTTCGACAGGGGACATTGGAAACACCATATATTTT. Translation: CASSSTGDIGNTIYF.

This clonotype was found many times. The CDR3 DNA follows: TGCGCCAGCAGCCAAGATCAACCGGATACGCAGTATTTT. Translated, it gives CASSQDQPDTQYF. This chain joins TRBV4-3 and TRBJ2-3; D remains unclear. The germline V gene encodes CDR1 LGHNA and CDR2 YSLEER. Trimming took off 0 bases at V and 6 bases at J, with 7 bases between the two ends. The CDR3 runs to 13 residues.

In this sample, this clonotype turned up many times. The chain uses TRBV20-1 and TRBJ2-4; the D gene is possibly TRBD1 (5 bases). The germline V gene encodes CDR1 DFQATT and CDR2 SNEGSKA (reference sequence). The CDR3 spans 13 residues. V was cut by 6 bases and J by 2 bases, with 11 bases left in between. In DNA, the CDR3 is TGCAGTGCCCTCAGGGCAACCAAAAACATTCAGTACTTC. Encoded protein: CSALRATKNIQYF.

In its sample, this clonotype was seen many times. The chain links TRBV6-1 to TRBJ1-1; the D gene is possibly TRBD1 (5 bases). V lost 5 bases to trimming and J lost 4 bases, with 17 bases between them. This CDR3 comprises 15 residues. Germline lookup yields CDR1 MNHNS and CDR2 SASEGT. This CDR3 is CASSSYGALGTEAFF. Here the CDR3 DNA reads TGTGCCAGCAGTTCATATGGGGCCTTGGGCACTGAAGCTTTCTTT.

The sample holds many counts of this clonotype. V gene TRBV2 combines with J gene TRBJ2-1; TRBD1 matches at 7 bases. Germline V gene sequence: CDR1 SNHLY, CDR2 FYNNEI. The ends lost 6 bases at V and 11 bases at J; junction bases unmatched: 7. CDR3 size: 12 residues. As DNA, the CDR3 is TGTGCCAGCAGCGTGGGACAGCCTCAGCAGTTCTTC. This encodes CASSVGQPQQFF.

This clonotype was seen at least ten times. This rearrangement joins TRBV7-2 to TRBJ2-7; TRBD1 agrees at 8 bases. V was clipped by 3 bases and J by 7 bases; unmatched bases: 5. Germline CDR1 is SGHTA and CDR2 is FQGNSA. The length of the CDR3 is 13 residues. The chain's CDR3 is CASSLQGAGEQYF. The CDR3 coding sequence is TGTGCCAGCAGCTTGCAGGGGGCGGGTGAGCAGTACTTC. The full variable domain, in which reference TRBV7-2 and TRBJ2-7 provide the parts outside the CDR3, is GAGVSQSPSNKVTEKGKDVELRCDPISGHTALYWYRQSLGQGLEFLIYFQGNSAPDKSGLPSDRFSAERTGGSVSTLTIQRTQQEDSAVYLCASSLQGAGEQYFGPGTRLTVT.

In its sample, this clonotype was seen many times. V and J are TRBV28 and TRBJ1-6; the match to TRBD1 covers 8 bases. V lost 6 bases to trimming and J lost 0 bases; unmatched junction nucleotides: 4. The length of the CDR3 is 16 residues. The germline gives CDR1 MDHEN, CDR2 SYDVKM. The CDR3 spells CASRTDRGSYNSPLHF. CDR3 DNA: TGTGCCAGCAGGACAGACAGGGGCTCCTATAATTCACCCCTCCACTTT.

This clonotype was seen ten or more times. J is TRBJ1-5 and V is TRBV6-1; D gene unclear. Germline CDR1 reads MNHNS; CDR2 reads SASEGT. The CDR3 runs 12 residues. The V gene lost 5 bases and the J gene lost 5 bases, with 7 bases spanning the gap. CDR3: CASSSTDQPQHF. The CDR3 DNA reads TGTGCCAGCAGTTCCACAGATCAGCCCCAGCATTTT.